This TCR beta chain was captured by sequencing in a study of OX40 agonist ivuxolimab in advanced cancers. The study, taken as a whole, reports: Among the lowest peripheral clonal expansion occurred in 0.1-3.0 mg/kg partial responders. Dosing at 0.1 to 3.0 mg/kg was accompanied by clonal expansion of CD4+ and CD8+ blood T cells by week 6.

Using immunoSEQ multiplex PCR, the repertoire was profiled, and TCRdb retains in-frame clones only, with some absent. The sample yields over 55,000 clones, over 80% seen once. Trimming cost V 4 bases and J 5 bases; bases outside gene matches: 4. In germline, CDR1 is GTSNPN, CDR2 SVGIG (reference sequence). The CDR3 is 13 amino acids. This clone was seen a handful of times. No antigen is known for it. The sequence came from an adult with an advanced solid tumor such as melanoma, head and neck, liver or kidney cancer. V is TRBV30 and J is TRBJ1-1; 10 positions agree with TRBD1. The sequencing used CD4+ or CD8+ T cells sorted from blood, collected in a trial of the OX40 agonist ivuxolimab. In DNA form, the CDR3 reads TGTGCCTGGACCGGACAGGGGGGGACTGAAGCTTTCTTT. This gives the protein CAWTGQGGTEAFF.